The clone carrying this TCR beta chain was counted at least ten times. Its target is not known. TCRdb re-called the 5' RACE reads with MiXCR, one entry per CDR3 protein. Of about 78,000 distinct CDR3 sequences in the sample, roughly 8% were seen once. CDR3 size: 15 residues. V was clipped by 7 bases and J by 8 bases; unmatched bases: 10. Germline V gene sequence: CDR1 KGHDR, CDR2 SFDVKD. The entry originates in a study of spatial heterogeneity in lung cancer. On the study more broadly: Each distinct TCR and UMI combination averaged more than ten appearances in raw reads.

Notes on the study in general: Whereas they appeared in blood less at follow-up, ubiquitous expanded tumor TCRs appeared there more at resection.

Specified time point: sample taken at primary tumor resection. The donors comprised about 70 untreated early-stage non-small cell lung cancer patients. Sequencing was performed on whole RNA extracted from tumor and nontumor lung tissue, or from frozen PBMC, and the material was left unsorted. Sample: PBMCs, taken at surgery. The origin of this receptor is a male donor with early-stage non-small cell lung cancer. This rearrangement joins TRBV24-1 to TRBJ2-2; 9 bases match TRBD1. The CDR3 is CATRAGTGIGGELFF. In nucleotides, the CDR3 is TGTGCCACCAGGGCCGGGACAGGGATAGGAGGGGAGCTGTTTTTT.